A single sample is the source of the 20 T cell receptor beta chains below, sequenced in a study of T-cell memory formation after mild COVID-19. TCRdb reanalysed the 5' RACE reads using MiXCR and keeps one entry per CDR3 protein. The sample yields approximately 290,000 distinct CDR3 sequences, approximately 19% seen once. Source material: PBMCs or a T cell subset sorted from them (not recorded which). Source of these receptors: a man between 18 and 29 years old who had mild COVID-19 (a few samples of this study predate the infection). Cell type and time point are not known.

In its sample, this clonotype was seen a few times. The chain uses TRBV20-1 and TRBJ2-5; TRBD1 matches 10 bases. Trimming at V came to 5 bases and at J to 6 bases, leaving 6 bases not matched to a gene. The CDR3 is 13 residues long. The germline V gene encodes CDR1 DFQATT and CDR2 SNEGSKA (reference sequence). This chain's CDR3 is CSAGDRGRKTQYF. CDR3 DNA sequence: TGCAGTGCTGGGGACAGGGGAAGGAAGACCCAGTACTTC.

The chain carries TRBV12-3 or TRBV12-4 and TRBJ2-3, with 7 bases identical to TRBD1. The CDR3 has 13 amino acids. J lost 5 bases, V lost 6 bases, and 5 bases had no gene match. Here the CDR3 reads CASSRRQGDTQYF. The CDR3 bases are TGTGCCAGCAGCCGACGACAGGGAGATACGCAGTATTTT.

The chain employs TRBV5-5 and TRBJ2-4, with D unresolved. CDR3 length: 12 residues. The germline gives CDR1 SGHKS, CDR2 YYEKEE (reference sequence). The V and J ends lost 3 bases and 7 bases respectively, with 8 bases between them. The DNA for the CDR3 is TGTGCCAGCAGCTCGGTGGGGAACATTCAGTACTTC. Its protein product is CASSSVGNIQYF.

This clonotype was detected a few times. V is TRBV6-5 and J is TRBJ1-1; 7 bases line up with TRBD1. The CDR3 is 15 amino acids. The V and J ends lost 2 bases and 7 bases, in that order; junction bases with no gene match: 10. CDR1 is MNHEY, CDR2 SVGAGI, per germline. CDR3 loop: CASSYATGVYDEAFF. DNA for the CDR3: TGTGCCAGCAGTTACGCAACAGGGGTTTATGATGAAGCTTTCTTT.

In this sample, this clonotype turned up a few times. The chain carries TRBV7-2 and TRBJ1-6, with TRBD1 as a possible D gene (5 bases). CDR3 size: 16 residues. V lost 5 bases to trimming and J lost 2 bases, with 13 bases between them. CDR1 and CDR2 from the germline V gene are SGHTA and FQGNSA. The CDR3 loop is CASSPRQSTYNSPLHF. CDR3 in DNA: TGTGCCAGCAGCCCGCGACAGAGTACCTATAATTCACCCCTCCACTTT.

This clonotype has a handful of counts. The chain employs TRBV12-3 or TRBV12-4 and TRBJ2-2; D perhaps matches TRBD2 (6 bases). With 10 bases removed from V and 6 bases from J, the gap between germline ends came to 9 bases. The CDR3 has 11 amino acids. CDR3: CAIREAGELFF. The CDR3 DNA is TGTGCCATAAGGGAGGCCGGGGAGCTGTTTTTT.

The V gene is TRBV6-5, the J gene TRBJ2-7; D may be TRBD1 or TRBD2 (5 bases each). The germline V and J ends were trimmed by 6 bases and 4 bases, with 16 bases remaining between them. The CDR3 consists of 14 residues. The germline V gene encodes CDR1 MNHEY and CDR2 SVGAGI. CDR3 region: CASSQPGPPYEQYF. The CDR3 DNA reads as TGTGCCAGCAGCCAACCGGGACCTCCTTACGAGCAGTACTTC.

The table lists this clonotype with a few counts. The chain carries TRBV7-2 and TRBJ1-1; D unresolved. V was shortened by 1 base and J by 6 bases, with 12 bases between the two germline ends. Germline values: CDR1 SGHTA, CDR2 FQGNSA. The CDR3 covers 14 residues. CDR3 residues: CASSLGGGMPEAFF. The CDR3 DNA is TGTGCCAGCAGCTTAGGCGGCGGGATGCCTGAAGCTTTCTTT.

The chain uses TRBV4-3 and TRBJ1-2; D may be TRBD1 (5 bases). Trimming left V 1 base short and J 2 bases short, with 11 bases between. CDR1 and CDR2 from the germline V gene are LGHNA and YSLEER. The CDR3 covers 15 residues. The CDR3 DNA reads TGCGCCAGCAGCCAAGGCGGTTGGGGCAACTATGGCTACACCTTC. Its translation: CASSQGGWGNYGYTF.

The chain links TRBV5-1 to TRBJ2-7; D gene unclear. The V end was cut by 4 bases, the J end by 5 bases, with 10 bases between. Germline loops: CDR1 SGHRS, CDR2 YFSETQ. The CDR3 sequence is 12 residues long. The chain's CDR3 is CASSPRCHEQYV. CDR3 nucleotide sequence: TGCGCCAGCAGCCCCAGATGCCACGAGCAGTACGTC.

This clonotype occurred a few times. The J gene is TRBJ2-3, the V gene TRBV20-1, with 16 bases matching TRBD2. Germline CDR1 DFQATT, CDR2 SNEGSKA (reference sequence). The CDR3 has 16 residues. Losses at the gene ends were 5 bases for V and 9 bases for J; bases not matched to a gene: 11. CDR3 in amino acids: CSAVSGTSGGARTQYF. The CDR3 bases are TGCAGTGCTGTATCCGGGACTAGCGGGGGGGCTCGGACGCAGTATTTT.

This clonotype was found a few times. V usage is TRBV12-3 or TRBV12-4 and J usage is TRBJ2-5, with D possibly matching TRBD1 (6 bases). The CDR3 is 16 residues long. Trimming cost V 6 bases and J 2 bases, with 19 bases left between them. The chain's CDR3 is CASSRLRGGAQETQYF. In nucleotides, the CDR3 is TGTGCCAGCAGCCGCCTGAGAGGGGGAGCACAAGAGACCCAGTACTTC.

This clonotype appeared a few times. This chain links TRBV7-2 with TRBJ1-1; 10 positions match TRBD1. CDR1 is SGHTA, CDR2 FQGNSA, per germline. With V trimmed by 6 bases and J by 1 base, 14 bases remained unmatched. This CDR3 has 18 residues. The CDR3 is CASRLTGGAQGPNTEAFF. The CDR3 coding sequence is TGTGCCAGCAGACTGACAGGGGGCGCGCAGGGCCCGAACACTGAAGCTTTCTTT.

The chain is built from TRBV29-1 and TRBJ2-3, with D possibly being TRBD2 (5 bases). Trimming pared 5 bases from V and 4 bases from J, leaving 10 bases between. This CDR3 has 12 residues. Germline V lookup: CDR1 SQVTM, CDR2 ANQGSEA. Here the CDR3 DNA reads TGCAGCGTTCCTGGAGCGGCAGATACGCAGTATTTT. It codes for CSVPGAADTQYF.

V and J are TRBV7-2 and TRBJ1-2; 12 bases are a match to TRBD1. Germline CDR1 SGHTA, CDR2 FQGNSA. V lost 1 base to trimming and J lost 8 bases; unmatched junction nucleotides: 5. This CDR3 is 15 amino acids long. The CDR3 coding sequence is TGTGCCAGCAGCTTAGGGGGACAGGGGGCTCGCGGCTACACCTTC. It encodes CASSLGGQGARGYTF.

The V call is TRBV4-3, the J call TRBJ2-3; 9 bases are shared with TRBD1. The CDR3 is 15 amino acids. The germline gives CDR1 LGHNA, CDR2 YSLEER. Trimming removed 4 bases from V and 3 bases from J; junction bases left unmatched: 5. CDR3 nucleotide sequence: TGCGCCAGCAGCCGACGGACAGGGGAGACAGATACGCAGTATTTT. Its translation is CASSRRTGETDTQYF.

This clonotype was seen a handful of times. The genes are TRBV6-5 and TRBJ1-4; TRBD1 is a possible D gene (5 bases). Between the trimmed V and J ends, which lost 5 bases and 8 bases, there was a span of 12 bases. The CDR3 length is 13 residues. CDR1 and CDR2 (germline): MNHEY, SVGAGI. The CDR3 coding sequence is TGTGCCAGCAGTATTAGGGGTGCGGAAAAACTGTTTTTT. It translates to CASSIRGAEKLFF.

This clonotype was picked up a small number of times. J is TRBJ2-1 and V is TRBV6-2 or TRBV6-3, with a tentative D call TRBD1 (6 bases). Between the trimmed V and J ends, which lost 6 bases and 2 bases, there was a span of 14 bases. Germline CDR1 reads MNHEY; CDR2 reads SVGEGT. The CDR3 spans 15 residues. Here the CDR3 reads CASSQWTAPYNEQFF. CDR3 coding DNA: TGTGCCAGCAGCCAGTGGACAGCACCCTACAATGAGCAGTTCTTC.

The chain carries TRBV5-1 and TRBJ2-5; D remains ambiguous. The germline CDR1 and CDR2 sequences are SGHRS and YFSETQ. The CDR3 extends over 15 amino acids. V was shortened by 0 bases and J by 2 bases, with 11 bases between the two germline ends. The CDR3 region is CASSLDGWLQETQYF. For the CDR3, the DNA is TGCGCCAGCAGCTTGGATGGGTGGCTTCAAGAGACCCAGTACTTC.

Only a few counts were recorded for this clonotype. The chain joins TRBV3-1 to TRBJ2-2; no definite D call. The V gene's germline CDR1 is LGHDT and CDR2 YNNKEL (reference sequence). Between the trimmed V and J ends, which lost 5 bases and 8 bases, there was a span of 6 bases. CDR3 length: 11 amino acids. Here the CDR3 reads CASSWAGELFF. In nucleotides, the CDR3 is TGTGCCAGCAGCTGGGCGGGGGAGCTGTTTTTT.